Included here is one T cell receptor (beta chain) sequence, with context. Those who participated ranged in age from roughly 18 to 100 years and resided in approximately 26 US areas. Recovered status applied to Cohort 3 donors who had two consecutive negative PCRs. It also applied to those with clearance or with symptom resolution. The data belong to a study of blood T cell repertoires in COVID-19. Study context: Acute and convalescent COVID-19 samples came from the United States, Italy and Spain.

Here immunoSEQ multiplex PCR was the method, and the copy in TCRdb shows in-frame clones only, minus some. The sample shows a few hundred thousand clones, roughly 88% of them seen only once. CDR1 MNHEY and CDR2 SVGAGI come from the germline V gene. Trimming took off 6 bases at V and 5 bases at J, with 13 bases between the two ends. The CDR3 length is 13 residues. The chain employs TRBV6-5 and TRBJ1-1; D might be TRBD1 (5 bases). The receptor was isolated from a woman in her thirties or forties who had recovered from COVID-19. Sequenced material: PBMCs or T cells enriched from blood (not recorded which). The CDR3 DNA reads TGTGCCAGCAGCCGTGGGGCGACAACTGAAGCTTTCTTT. This sequence encodes CASSRGATTEAFF.